This T cell receptor (beta chain) was captured by sequencing in a study of tumor-infiltrating lymphocytes in primary liver carcinoma. Study information: Those sampled were patients whose primary liver carcinoma was treated by surgical resection. Between about 4 and 11 cm across, the tumors were all of stage T1-T3 N0M0.

It was unsorted whole blood that yielded blood RNA, and germline DNA was also extracted. Note on this clonotype: What it binds is not known.

Priming with a constant-region primer yielded TCR beta cDNA from about 540 ng total RNA. A slightly modified ARM-PCR protocol with three nested multiplex PCR rounds produced these TCR beta libraries. Each of the first two PCR rounds ran approximately 11 cycles with TRBV1-TRBV30 forward and C-beta reverse primers. MiXCR was run by TCRdb on the multiplex PCR reads, yielding one entry per CDR3 protein. The repertoire holds hundreds of thousands of distinct CDR3 sequences, roughly three fifths seen once, with 15% to 20% in the top ten. Notes on the study in general: Tumor-adjacent and tumor-blood pairs overlapped less than tumor region pairs did.

The germline gives CDR1 SGDLS, CDR2 YYNGEE. This CDR3 comprises 14 residues. With 2 bases removed from V and 5 bases from J, the gap between germline ends came to 14 bases. The J gene is TRBJ2-7, the V gene TRBV9; possible D gene TRBD2, 6 bases. The receptor was isolated from a woman in her thirties with primary liver carcinoma and hepatitis B virus infection. The material sequenced was peripheral blood. Written as DNA, the CDR3 is TGTGCCAGCAGCGTTGGAGGGTCCCTGGACGAGCAGTACTTC. This codes for CASSVGGSLDEQYF.